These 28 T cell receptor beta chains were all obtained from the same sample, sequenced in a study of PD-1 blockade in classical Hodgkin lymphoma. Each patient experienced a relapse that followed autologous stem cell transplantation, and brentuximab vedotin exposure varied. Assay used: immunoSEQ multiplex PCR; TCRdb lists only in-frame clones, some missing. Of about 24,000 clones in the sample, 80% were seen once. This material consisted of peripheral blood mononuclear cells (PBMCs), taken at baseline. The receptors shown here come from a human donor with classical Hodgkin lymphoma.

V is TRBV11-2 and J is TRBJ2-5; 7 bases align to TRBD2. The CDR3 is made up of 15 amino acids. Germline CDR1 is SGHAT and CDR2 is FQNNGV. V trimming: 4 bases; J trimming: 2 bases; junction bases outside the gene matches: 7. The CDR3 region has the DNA TGTGCCAGCAGCTCCCTGGGAGGGCAACAAGAGACCCAGTACTTC. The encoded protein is CASSSLGGQQETQYF.

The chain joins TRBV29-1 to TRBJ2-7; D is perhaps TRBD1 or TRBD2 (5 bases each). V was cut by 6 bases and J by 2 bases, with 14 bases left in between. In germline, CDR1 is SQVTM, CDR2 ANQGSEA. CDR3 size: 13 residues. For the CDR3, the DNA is TGCAGCGTAACTCGGGAAGGGGCCTACGAGCAGTACTTC. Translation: CSVTREGAYEQYF.

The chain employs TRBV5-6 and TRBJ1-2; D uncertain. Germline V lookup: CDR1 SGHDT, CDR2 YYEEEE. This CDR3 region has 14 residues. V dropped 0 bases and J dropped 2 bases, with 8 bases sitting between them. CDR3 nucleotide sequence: TGTGCCAGCAGCTTGGCCGGGAGGAACTATGGCTACACCTTC. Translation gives CASSLAGRNYGYTF.

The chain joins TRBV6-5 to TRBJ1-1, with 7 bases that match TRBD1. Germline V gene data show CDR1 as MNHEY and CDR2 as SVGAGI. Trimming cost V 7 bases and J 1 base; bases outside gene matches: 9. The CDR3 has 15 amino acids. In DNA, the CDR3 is TGTGCCAGCACCGCAGGGGGTCCGGGGAACACTGAAGCTTTCTTT. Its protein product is CASTAGGPGNTEAFF.

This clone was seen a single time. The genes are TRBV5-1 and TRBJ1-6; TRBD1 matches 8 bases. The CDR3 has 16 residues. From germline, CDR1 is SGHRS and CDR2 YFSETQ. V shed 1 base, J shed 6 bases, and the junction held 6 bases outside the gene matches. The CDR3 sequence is CASSLPSGGSNSPLHF. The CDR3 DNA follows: TGCGCCAGCAGCTTGCCCTCAGGGGGCTCTAATTCACCCCTCCACTTT.

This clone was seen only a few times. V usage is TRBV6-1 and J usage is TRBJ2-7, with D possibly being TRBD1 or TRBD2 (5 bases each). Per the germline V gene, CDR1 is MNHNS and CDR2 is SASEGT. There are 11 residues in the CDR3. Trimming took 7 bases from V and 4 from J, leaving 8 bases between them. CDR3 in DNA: TGTGCCAGCATGGGGGTTTACGAGCAGTACTTC. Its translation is CASMGVYEQYF.

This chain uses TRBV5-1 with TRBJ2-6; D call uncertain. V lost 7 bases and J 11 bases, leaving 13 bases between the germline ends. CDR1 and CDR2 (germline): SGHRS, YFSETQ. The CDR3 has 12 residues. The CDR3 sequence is CASGYTRDVLTF. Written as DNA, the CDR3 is TGCGCCAGCGGTTATACAAGGGACGTCCTGACTTTC.

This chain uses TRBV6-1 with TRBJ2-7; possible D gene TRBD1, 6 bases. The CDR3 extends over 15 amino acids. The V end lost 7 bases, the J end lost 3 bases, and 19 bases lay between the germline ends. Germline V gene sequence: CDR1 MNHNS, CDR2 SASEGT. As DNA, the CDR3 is TGTGCCAGCACCACCACTGAGGGACATTACTACGAGCAGTACTTC. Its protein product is CASTTTEGHYYEQYF.

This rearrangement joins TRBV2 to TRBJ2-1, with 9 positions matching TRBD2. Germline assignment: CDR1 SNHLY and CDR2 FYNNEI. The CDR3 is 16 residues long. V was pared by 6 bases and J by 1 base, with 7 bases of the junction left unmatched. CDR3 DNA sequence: TGTGCCAGCAGGGGTCTAGCGGGGCTTTCCTACAATGAGCAGTTCTTC. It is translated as CASRGLAGLSYNEQFF.

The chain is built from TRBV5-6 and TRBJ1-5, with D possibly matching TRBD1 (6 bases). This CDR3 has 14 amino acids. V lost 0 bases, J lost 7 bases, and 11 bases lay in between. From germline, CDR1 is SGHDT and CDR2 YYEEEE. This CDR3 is CASSLGGAGQPQHF. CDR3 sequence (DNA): TGTGCCAGCAGCTTGGGGGGGGCAGGACAGCCCCAGCATTTT.

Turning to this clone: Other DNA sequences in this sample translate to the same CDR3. The DNA of the CDR3 is TGTGCCATCAGTGAACTGAACACTGAAGCTTTCTTT. It is translated as CAISELNTEAFF. The chain is built from TRBV10-3 and TRBJ1-1; D is unclear. Trimming left V 3 bases short and J 0 bases short, with 2 bases between. The CDR3 has 12 residues. Germline CDR1 and CDR2: ENHRY and SYGVKD.

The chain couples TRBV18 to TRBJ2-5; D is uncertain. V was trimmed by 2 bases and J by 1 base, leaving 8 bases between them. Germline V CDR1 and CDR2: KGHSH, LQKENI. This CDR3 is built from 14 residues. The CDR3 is CASSPGMGQETQYF. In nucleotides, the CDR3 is TGTGCCAGCTCACCAGGGATGGGCCAAGAGACCCAGTACTTC. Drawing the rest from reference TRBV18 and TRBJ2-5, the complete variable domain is NAGVMQNPRHLVRRRGQEARLRCSPMKGHSHVYWYRQLPEEGLKFMVYLQKENIIDESGMPKERFSAEFPKEGPSILRIQQVVRGDSAAYFCASSPGMGQETQYFGPGTRLLVL.

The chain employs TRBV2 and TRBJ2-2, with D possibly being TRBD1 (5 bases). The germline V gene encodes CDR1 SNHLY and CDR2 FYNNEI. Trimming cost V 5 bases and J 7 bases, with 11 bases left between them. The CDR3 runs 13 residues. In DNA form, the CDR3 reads TGTGCCAGCAGTTCAGGGAATTTCGGGGAGCTGTTTTTT. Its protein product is CASSSGNFGELFF.

The CDR3 DNA reads as TGCGCCAGCAGCTCCGGGACAGGGGGTAACTCTGAAGCTTTCTTT. Translating gives CASSSGTGGNSEAFF. This chain uses TRBV5-1 with TRBJ1-1, with 11 bases matching TRBD1. Trimming took 3 bases from V and 6 from J; bases not matched to a gene: 7. CDR3 length: 15 amino acids. Germline V gives CDR1 SGHRS, CDR2 YFSETQ. Looking up the rest from reference TRBV5-1 and TRBJ1-1 gives the full variable domain: KAGVTQTPRYLIKTRGQQVTLSCSPISGHRSVSWYQQTPGQGLQFLFEYFSETQRNKGNFPGRFSGRQFSNSRSEMNVSTLELGDSALYLCASSSGTGGNSEAFFGQGTRLTVV.

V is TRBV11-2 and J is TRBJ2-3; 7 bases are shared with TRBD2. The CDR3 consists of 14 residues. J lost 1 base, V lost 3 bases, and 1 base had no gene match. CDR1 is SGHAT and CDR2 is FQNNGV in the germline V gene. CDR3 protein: CASSFGLGTDTQYF. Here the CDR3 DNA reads TGTGCCAGCAGCTTTGGACTAGGCACAGATACGCAGTATTTT.

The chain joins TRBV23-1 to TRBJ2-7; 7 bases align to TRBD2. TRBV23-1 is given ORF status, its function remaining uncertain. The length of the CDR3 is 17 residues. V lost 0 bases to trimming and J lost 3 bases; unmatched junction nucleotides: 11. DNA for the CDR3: TGCGCCAGCAGTCAATCGGAAGGGCGGGGGATTATCTACGAGCAGTACTTC. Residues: CASSQSEGRGIIYEQYF.

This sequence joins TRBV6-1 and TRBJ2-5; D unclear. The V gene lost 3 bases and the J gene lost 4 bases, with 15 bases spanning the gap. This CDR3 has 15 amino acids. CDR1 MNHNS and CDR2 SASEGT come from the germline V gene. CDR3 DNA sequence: TGTGCCAGCAGTGACTCGACGGGTGGTGGAGAGACCCAGTACTTC. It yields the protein CASSDSTGGGETQYF.

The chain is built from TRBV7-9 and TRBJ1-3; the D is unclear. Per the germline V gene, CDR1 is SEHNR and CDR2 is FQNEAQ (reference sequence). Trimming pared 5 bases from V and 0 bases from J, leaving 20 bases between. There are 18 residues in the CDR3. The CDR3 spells CASSLGGWETNSGNTIYF. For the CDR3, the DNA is TGTGCCAGCAGCCTGGGTGGCTGGGAGACGAACTCTGGAAACACCATATATTTT.

CDR3 sequence (DNA): TGTGCCACAGGGGACAGCTCCTACGAGCAGTACTTC. It is translated as CATGDSSYEQYF. This chain links TRBV6-6 with TRBJ2-7; the match to TRBD1 covers 7 bases. The J segment lost 0 bases and the V segment lost 10 bases, leaving 3 bases of the junction unmatched. Germline V gives CDR1 MNHNY, CDR2 SVGAGI (reference sequence). CDR3 length: 12 residues.

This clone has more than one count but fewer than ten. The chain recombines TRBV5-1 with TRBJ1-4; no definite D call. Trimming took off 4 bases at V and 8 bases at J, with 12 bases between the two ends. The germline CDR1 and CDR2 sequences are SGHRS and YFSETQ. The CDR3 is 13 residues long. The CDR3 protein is CASSMTAREKLFF. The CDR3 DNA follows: TGCGCCAGCAGCATGACGGCCCGGGAAAAACTGTTTTTT.

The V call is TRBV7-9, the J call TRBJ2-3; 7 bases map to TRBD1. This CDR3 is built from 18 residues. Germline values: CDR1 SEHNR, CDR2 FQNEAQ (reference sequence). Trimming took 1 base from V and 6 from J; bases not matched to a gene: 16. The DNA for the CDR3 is TGTGCCAGCAGCTTAGATTGGTCTGGGCCAGGGGGACGTGATACGCAGTATTTT. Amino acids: CASSLDWSGPGGRDTQYF.

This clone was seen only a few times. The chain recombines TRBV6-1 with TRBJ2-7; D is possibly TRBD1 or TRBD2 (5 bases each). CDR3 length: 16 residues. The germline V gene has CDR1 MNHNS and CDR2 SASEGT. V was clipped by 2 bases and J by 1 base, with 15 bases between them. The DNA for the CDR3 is TGTGCCAGCAGTGAACTGCCGGGACGGCAATCCTACGAGCAGTACTTC. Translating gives CASSELPGRQSYEQYF.

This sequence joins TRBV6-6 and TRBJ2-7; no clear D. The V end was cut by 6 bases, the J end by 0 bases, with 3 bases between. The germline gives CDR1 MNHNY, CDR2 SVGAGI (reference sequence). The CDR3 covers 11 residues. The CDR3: CASSPSYEQYF. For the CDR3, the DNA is TGTGCCAGCAGCCCCTCCTACGAGCAGTACTTC.

CDR3 bases: TGTGCCAGCAGTTACTCCCGGGACAGGGTGGTGCCCCTCCACTTT. Protein: CASSYSRDRVVPLHF. This sequence joins TRBV6-5 and TRBJ1-6, with TRBD1 matching 9 bases. V was clipped by 0 bases and J by 13 bases; unmatched bases: 7. The germline CDR1 and CDR2 sequences are MNHEY and SVGAGI. The CDR3 loop spans 15 amino acids.

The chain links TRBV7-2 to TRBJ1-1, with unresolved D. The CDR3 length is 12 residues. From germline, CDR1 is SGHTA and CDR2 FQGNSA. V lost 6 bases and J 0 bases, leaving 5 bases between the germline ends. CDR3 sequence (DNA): TGTGCCAGCAGTTTGGTGAACACTGAAGCTTTCTTT. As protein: CASSLVNTEAFF.

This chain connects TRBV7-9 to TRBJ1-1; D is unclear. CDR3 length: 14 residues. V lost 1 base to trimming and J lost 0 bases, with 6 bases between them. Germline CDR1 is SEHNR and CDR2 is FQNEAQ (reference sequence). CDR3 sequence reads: CASSLDQVNTEAFF. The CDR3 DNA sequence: TGTGCCAGCAGCTTAGACCAGGTGAACACTGAAGCTTTCTTT.

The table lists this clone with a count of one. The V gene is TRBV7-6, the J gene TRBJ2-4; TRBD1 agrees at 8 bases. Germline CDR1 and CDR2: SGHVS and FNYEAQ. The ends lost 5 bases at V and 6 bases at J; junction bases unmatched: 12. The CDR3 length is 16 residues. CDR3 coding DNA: TGTGCCAGCAGCCCCCAGGACAGGGTTTACGGAAACATTCAGTACTTC. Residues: CASSPQDRVYGNIQYF.

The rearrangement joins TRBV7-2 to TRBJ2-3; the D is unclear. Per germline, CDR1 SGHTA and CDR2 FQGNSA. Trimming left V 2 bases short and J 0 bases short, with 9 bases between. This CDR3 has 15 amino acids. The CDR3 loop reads CASSLWTSSTDTQYF. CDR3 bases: TGTGCCAGCAGCTTATGGACCTCTAGCACAGATACGCAGTATTTT.